Below are 21 T cell receptor beta chains sequenced from a single sample in a study of cytomegalovirus exposure and HLA in healthy donors. Researchers ran the PCR with 60 Vbeta and 13 Jbeta primers. Method: immunoSEQ multiplex PCR; TCRdb's copy keeps in-frame clones and lacks some. This sample's table has more than 110,000 clones. Sequencing was carried out using PBMCs. These receptors all come from a man aged 40-49 years in good health and CMV-seronegative.

V usage is TRBV28 and J usage is TRBJ2-7, with D possibly being TRBD2 (5 bases). The germline V and J ends were trimmed by 4 bases and 1 base, with 8 bases remaining between them. In germline, CDR1 is MDHEN, CDR2 SYDVKM. This CDR3 spans 13 amino acids. CDR3 DNA sequence: TGTGCCAGCAGTTCCGGGATTTCCTACGAGCAGTACTTC. Its protein is CASSSGISYEQYF. The full variable domain, with the rest looked up from reference TRBV28 and TRBJ2-7, is DVKVTQSSRYLVKRTGEKVFLECVQDMDHENMFWYRQDPGLGLRLIYFSYDVKMKEKGDIPEGYSVSREKKERFSLILESASTNQTSMYLCASSSGISYEQYFGPGTRLTVT.

The V gene is TRBV19, the J gene TRBJ2-2; the match to TRBD2 covers 16 bases. Germline trimming cut 8 bases from V and 3 bases from J; bases unmatched to any gene: 9. Germline values: CDR1 LNHDA, CDR2 SQIVND (reference sequence). The CDR3 is 18 amino acids. For the CDR3, the DNA is TGTGCCAGTCGCGGGGGGACTAGCGGGGGGGCCGACACCGGGGAGCTGTTTTTT. Translation gives CASRGGTSGGADTGELFF.

The rearrangement uses TRBV2 and TRBJ1-5; perhaps TRBD1 as D (5 bases). The CDR3 sequence is 14 residues long. Trimming removed 7 bases from V and 4 bases from J, with 14 bases in between. Per the germline V gene, CDR1 is SNHLY and CDR2 is FYNNEI. The CDR3 DNA reads TGTGCCAGCATAATTCGCGGGGGGAATCAGCCCCAGCATTTT. Its translation is CASIIRGGNQPQHF.

This rearrangement joins TRBV7-8 to TRBJ1-5; D is unclear. This CDR3 comprises 14 residues. V dropped 0 bases and J dropped 4 bases, with 7 bases sitting between them. Germline V gene data show CDR1 as SGHVS and CDR2 as FQNEAQ. The CDR3 loop reads CASSLASGNQPQHF. CDR3 nucleotides: TGTGCCAGCAGCTTAGCGTCGGGGAATCAGCCCCAGCATTTT.

The chain couples TRBV5-4 to TRBJ2-7, with TRBD2 matching over 9 bases. This CDR3 spans 16 amino acids. V was pared by 0 bases and J by 3 bases, with 7 bases of the junction left unmatched. Germline CDR1 is SGHNT and CDR2 is YYREEE (reference sequence). The CDR3 sequence: CASSLDALAGYYEQYF. The CDR3 DNA follows: TGTGCCAGCAGCTTGGACGCGCTAGCGGGGTACTACGAGCAGTACTTC.

The V gene is TRBV11-2, the J gene TRBJ2-5; 9 bases match TRBD2. Per germline, CDR1 SGHAT and CDR2 FQNNGV. This CDR3 is 18 amino acids long. With V trimmed by 3 bases and J by 1 base, 12 bases remained unmatched. CDR3 in amino acids: CASSFSALAGVAQETQYF. DNA of the CDR3: TGTGCCAGCAGCTTTTCCGCCTTAGCGGGAGTAGCCCAAGAGACCCAGTACTTC.

The chain is built from TRBV2 and TRBJ2-7; D ambiguous. The CDR3 is made up of 12 amino acids. Germline V gene data show CDR1 as SNHLY and CDR2 as FYNNEI. Trimming cost V 5 bases and J 5 bases, with 10 bases left between them. In nucleotides, the CDR3 is TGTGCCAGCAGTCGATCCGAGGACGAGCAGTACTTC. Protein: CASSRSEDEQYF.

The CDR3 reads CARRGDRESGYTF. The CDR3 DNA reads as TGCGCCAGGCGGGGGGACAGGGAGTCCGGCTACACCTTC. V usage is TRBV10-2 and J usage is TRBJ1-2, with 9 nucleotides matching TRBD1. The germline gives CDR1 WSHSY, CDR2 SAAADI. Trimming removed 9 bases from V and 8 bases from J; junction bases left unmatched: 10. The CDR3 totals 13 residues.

V gene TRBV2 combines with J gene TRBJ2-5, with D perhaps matching TRBD2 (7 bases). TRBJ2-7 explains the end of the DNA better; the J call may be wrong. There are 12 residues in the CDR3. The germline CDR1 and CDR2 sequences are SNHLY and FYNNEI. The chain's CDR3 is CASSGGPYEQYF. In nucleotides, the CDR3 is TGTGCCAGCAGCGGGGGGCCCTACGAGCAGTACTTC.

V gene TRBV2 combines with J gene TRBJ2-3; 8 bases agree with TRBD1. CDR1 and CDR2 (germline): SNHLY, FYNNEI. Trimming cost V 4 bases and J 0 bases; bases outside gene matches: 6. The CDR3 has 16 residues. CDR3 loop: CASSVGQGPSTDTQYF. CDR3 nucleotides: TGTGCCAGCAGTGTAGGACAGGGACCTAGCACAGATACGCAGTATTTT.

The gene calls are TRBV5-1 and TRBJ2-1; 7 nucleotides align to TRBD1. This CDR3 comprises 14 residues. CDR1 and CDR2 (germline): SGHRS, YFSETQ. V lost 4 bases to trimming and J lost 7 bases; unmatched junction nucleotides: 8. The CDR3 DNA reads TGCGCCAGCAGCCCAGGACAGGCAGTGAATGAGCAGTTCTTC. Its protein product is CASSPGQAVNEQFF.

The CDR3 DNA follows: TGTGCCAGCAGCTTGGGGGCAGAATCCATGGCAGGAAACACCATATATTTT. This codes for CASSLGAESMAGNTIYF. V usage is TRBV5-4 and J usage is TRBJ1-3; D is uncertain. The CDR3 loop spans 17 amino acids. Germline V lookup: CDR1 SGHNT, CDR2 YYREEE (reference sequence). Trimming cost V 0 bases and J 4 bases, with 17 bases left between them.

The chain carries TRBV5-1 and TRBJ1-1, with TRBD1 matching over 8 bases. This CDR3 is built from 15 residues. V shed 4 bases, J shed 4 bases, and the junction held 9 bases outside the gene matches. Germline CDR1 and CDR2: SGHRS and YFSETQ. CDR3 residues: CASSIPGGGGTEAFF. CDR3 nucleotides: TGCGCCAGCAGCATTCCAGGGGGCGGCGGCACTGAAGCTTTCTTT. Filled out from reference TRBV5-1 and TRBJ1-1, the complete variable domain reads KAGVTQTPRYLIKTRGQQVTLSCSPISGHRSVSWYQQTPGQGLQFLFEYFSETQRNKGNFPGRFSGRQFSNSRSEMNVSTLELGDSALYLCASSIPGGGGTEAFFGQGTRLTVV.

The chain employs TRBV19 and TRBJ2-3; tentatively, D is TRBD2 (6 bases). Germline V CDR1 and CDR2: LNHDA, SQIVND (reference sequence). The V end was cut by 1 base, the J end by 1 base, with 15 bases between. The CDR3 is 17 residues long. CDR3 in DNA: TGTGCCAGTAGTATAGGGGGGGTGGTGATCGGCACAGATACGCAGTATTTT. This sequence encodes CASSIGGVVIGTDTQYF.

A word on this clone: The junction departs from germline at one end; a sequencing error may be responsible. The chain employs TRBV6-6 and TRBJ1-5, with 7 bases fitting TRBD1. CDR1 is MNHNY, CDR2 SVGAGI, per germline (reference sequence). The CDR3 length is 12 residues. CDR3 nucleotide sequence: TGTGCCAGCAGGGGCCCTCCAGGGGGTATGGATTTT. Protein sequence: CASRGPPGGMDF.

The rearrangement links TRBV6-4 to TRBJ1-4; D remains ambiguous. The CDR3 extends over 17 amino acids. The V gene lost 3 bases and the J gene lost 1 base, with 15 bases spanning the gap. Looked up from germline, CDR1 is MRHNA and CDR2 is SNTAGT. Written as DNA, the CDR3 is TGTGCCAGCAGTGAACTGGGGAAGGAGGTAACTAATGAAAAACTGTTTTTT. Its translation is CASSELGKEVTNEKLFF.

The chain uses TRBV4-3 and TRBJ1-5, with a tentative D call TRBD1 (6 bases). CDR1 and CDR2 from the germline V gene are LGHNA and YSLEER. This CDR3 is 16 amino acids long. V lost 2 bases and J lost 4, with 15 bases in between. The CDR3 sequence: CASSQNYRVGNQPQHF. In nucleotides, the CDR3 is TGCGCCAGCAGCCAAAACTACAGGGTTGGGAATCAGCCCCAGCATTTT.

This chain joins TRBV12-5 and TRBJ2-3, with a possible D match to TRBD1 (5 bases). Trimming pared 2 bases from V and 4 bases from J, leaving 10 bases between. Per germline, CDR1 LGHNT and CDR2 FRNRAP. The CDR3 contains 14 residues. CDR3 nucleotide sequence: TGTGCTAGTGGTTTGTCAACGACAGCAGATACGCAGTATTTT. Translating gives CASGLSTTADTQYF.

J is TRBJ1-2 and V is TRBV5-6; D uncertain. Per the germline V gene, CDR1 is SGHDT and CDR2 is YYEEEE. The CDR3 runs 14 residues. Trimming left V 4 bases short and J 9 bases short, with 19 bases between. The CDR3 loop reads CASSPGTDTIRYTF. CDR3 in DNA: TGTGCCAGCAGCCCCGGTACAGACACCATTCGCTACACCTTC.

The V gene is TRBV9, the J gene TRBJ2-5, with D maybe TRBD2 (6 bases). The germline CDR1 and CDR2 sequences are SGDLS and YYNGEE. There are 15 residues in the CDR3. The V end lost 4 bases, the J end lost 5 bases, and 18 bases lay between the germline ends. The CDR3 DNA follows: TGTGCCAGCAGCATCTCCGACGGGAGAGGGGAGACCCAGTACTTC. It yields the protein CASSISDGRGETQYF.

The chain couples TRBV5-6 to TRBJ2-3; no firm D call. V was cut by 6 bases and J by 3 bases, with 11 bases left in between. This CDR3 has 13 residues. The germline CDR1 and CDR2 sequences are SGHDT and YYEEEE. Here the CDR3 DNA reads TGTGCCAGCACCCTCTCACGGACAGATACGCAGTATTTT. Its translation: CASTLSRTDTQYF. Based on the CDR3 plus reference TRBV5-6 and TRBJ2-3, the full variable domain is DAGVTQSPTHLIKTRGQQVTLRCSPKSGHDTVSWYQQALGQGPQFIFQYYEEEERQRGNFPDRFSGHQFPNYSSELNVNALLLGDSALYLCASTLSRTDTQYFGPGTRLTVL.